This TCR beta chain is from a study of shared clonotypes between healthy human individuals. With V trimmed by 7 bases and J by 4 bases, 10 bases remained unmatched. This CDR3 contains 15 residues. Germline V gene lookup returns CDR1 LGHNT and CDR2 FRNRAP. In the case of this clone: What it recognizes is unknown.

Genomic DNA belonging to each subset was distributed in equal measure over several immunoSEQ plates. Researchers sequenced unsorted PBMC DNA using ten immunoSEQ deep assay plates. Method: immunoSEQ multiplex PCR; TCRdb's copy keeps in-frame clones and lacks some. The sample has 520,000 or so clones; around 74% are singletons. Study-wide points: Sampling used blood alone; tissue repertoires probably differ.

The specimen sequenced was PBMCs. The clonotype comes from a woman aged 35 to 49 in good health. Some clones in this sample may be carry-over from other donors' samples. The chain recombines TRBV12-5 with TRBJ2-3; 8 positions agree with TRBD1. Here the CDR3 reads CASAPNGQGADTQYF. As DNA, the CDR3 is TGTGCTAGTGCCCCAAATGGACAGGGTGCAGATACGCAGTATTTT.